This passage covers 18 T cell receptor beta chains from one sample sequenced in a study of blood T cell repertoires in COVID-19. Using immunoSEQ multiplex PCR, the repertoire was profiled, and TCRdb retains in-frame clones only, with some absent. Here the sample spans 160,000 or so clones, 75% to 85% being singletons. Sample: peripheral blood. The receptors originated from a human donor in a cohort sampled during active COVID-19.

The J gene is TRBJ2-7, the V gene TRBV5-6, with D possibly being TRBD2 (7 bases). This CDR3 spans 13 amino acids. V gave up 1 base and J gave up 6 bases, with 11 bases separating them. CDR1 is SGHDT, CDR2 YYEEEE, per germline. CDR3 bases: TGTGCCAGCAGCTTGTGGGGGGGGGCCGAGCAGTACTTC. Translating it yields CASSLWGGAEQYF.

This chain joins TRBV7-3 and TRBJ2-5, with 7 bases matching TRBD2. V lost 0 bases to trimming and J lost 4 bases; unmatched junction nucleotides: 11. There are 17 residues in the CDR3. Germline lookup yields CDR1 SGHTA and CDR2 FQGTGA. The CDR3 coding sequence is TGTGCCAGCAGCTTAACAGGGGCTAGCGGAACGGTAGAGACCCAGTACTTC. It translates to CASSLTGASGTVETQYF.

The chain employs TRBV5-1 and TRBJ2-7; D is perhaps TRBD2 (5 bases). Germline values: CDR1 SGHRS, CDR2 YFSETQ. CDR3 size: 14 residues. The ends were cut back, 2 bases at V and 0 bases at J, with 9 bases in the middle. The CDR3 bases are TGCGCCAGCAGCTTTAGCGTAAGCTCCTACGAGCAGTACTTC. Its protein product is CASSFSVSSYEQYF.

J is TRBJ2-5 and V is TRBV7-2; 8 bases line up with TRBD1. V lost 1 base to trimming and J lost 5 bases; unmatched junction nucleotides: 0. The V gene's germline CDR1 is SGHTA and CDR2 FQGNSA. The CDR3 is 13 amino acids. The CDR3 loop reads CASSLGQGETQYF. CDR3 coding DNA: TGTGCCAGCAGCTTAGGACAGGGGGAGACCCAGTACTTC.

The chain couples TRBV4-2 to TRBJ2-7, with 7 nucleotides matching TRBD1. The CDR3 is made up of 15 amino acids. Germline values: CDR1 LGHNA, CDR2 YNFKEQ. The V segment lost 3 bases and the J segment 2 bases; nucleotides outside the gene matches: 7. The CDR3 protein is CASSQGQRGAYEQYF. DNA of the CDR3: TGTGCCAGCAGCCAGGGACAGCGTGGAGCCTACGAGCAGTACTTC.

The V and J genes are TRBV7-8 and TRBJ1-3; a possible D gene is TRBD1 (5 bases). The length of the CDR3 is 14 residues. Trimming pared 10 bases from V and 0 bases from J, leaving 13 bases between. Germline V CDR1 and CDR2: SGHVS, FQNEAQ. CDR3 in DNA: TGTGCCACATCCAAGGGGCACTCTGGAAACACCATATATTTT. Residues: CATSKGHSGNTIYF.

This rearrangement joins TRBV4-3 to TRBJ2-1; 10 bases agree with TRBD2. The V segment lost 1 base and the J segment 4 bases; nucleotides outside the gene matches: 7. The germline V gene encodes CDR1 LGHNA and CDR2 YSLEER. The CDR3 is 17 residues long. The CDR3 nucleotides read TGCGCCAGCAGCCAAGCGACTAGCGGGCCTTTTTACAATGAGCAGTTCTTC. This codes for CASSQATSGPFYNEQFF.

The chain employs TRBV19 and TRBJ2-6; a possible D gene is TRBD2 (5 bases). The germline V gene has CDR1 LNHDA and CDR2 SQIVND (reference sequence). CDR3 length: 14 amino acids. V was trimmed by 11 bases and J by 1 base, leaving 12 bases between them. The CDR3 DNA sequence: TGTGCCTCCAAAGCGGATTCTGGGGCCAACGTCCTGACTTTC. Translated: CASKADSGANVLTF. Full variable domain (missing parts from reference TRBV19 and TRBJ2-6): DGGITQSPKYLFRKEGQNVTLSCEQNLNHDAMYWYRQDPGQGLRLIYYSQIVNDFQKGDIAEGYSVSREKKESFPLTVTSAQKNPTAFYLCASKADSGANVLTFGAGSRLTVL.

The chain recombines TRBV5-6 with TRBJ2-7, with 7 positions matching TRBD2. The ends lost 2 bases at V and 4 bases at J; junction bases unmatched: 9. There are 15 residues in the CDR3. Germline V gives CDR1 SGHDT, CDR2 YYEEEE. CDR3 bases: TGTGCCAGCAGCTTTGGGAGGGAAACCGAGTACGAGCAGTACTTC. It codes for CASSFGRETEYEQYF. The whole variable domain, filled in from reference TRBV5-6 and TRBJ2-7, reads DAGVTQSPTHLIKTRGQQVTLRCSPKSGHDTVSWYQQALGQGPQFIFQYYEEEERQRGNFPDRFSGHQFPNYSSELNVNALLLGDSALYLCASSFGRETEYEQYFGPGTRLTVT.

The V and J genes are TRBV2 and TRBJ2-1; D may be TRBD2 (5 bases). Per germline, CDR1 SNHLY and CDR2 FYNNEI. V was shortened by 6 bases and J by 4 bases, with 13 bases between the two germline ends. This CDR3 region has 14 residues. The CDR3 reads CASSSGSLYNEQFF. The CDR3 DNA follows: TGTGCCAGCAGCTCGGGGTCTTTATACAATGAGCAGTTCTTC.

The chain combines TRBV6-2 or TRBV6-3 with TRBJ2-1; TRBD1 might be the D (6 bases). The CDR3 has 16 residues. CDR1 and CDR2 (germline): MNHEY, SVGEGT. With 2 bases removed from V and 2 bases from J, the gap between germline ends came to 13 bases. CDR3 amino acids: CASSYRAQGPYNEQFF. The CDR3 DNA reads TGTGCCAGCAGTTACCGTGCACAGGGACCCTACAATGAGCAGTTCTTC.

As to this clone: At the DNA level, this CDR3 is encoded by other sequences in the same sample as well. The V gene is TRBV4-3, the J gene TRBJ2-7; TRBD2 matches 10 bases. The CDR3 consists of 15 residues. J gave up 4 bases and V 3 bases, and 6 bases lay outside the gene matches. Germline V lookup: CDR1 LGHNA, CDR2 YSLEER. As DNA, the CDR3 is TGCGCCAGCAGCCAGGATAGCGGGGGGAATTACGAGCAGTACTTC. Amino acid sequence: CASSQDSGGNYEQYF.

The rearrangement joins TRBV7-9 to TRBJ1-4; TRBD1 matches 7 bases. The CDR3 contains 13 residues. J lost 8 bases, V lost 3 bases, and 3 bases had no gene match. CDR1 and CDR2 (germline): SEHNR, FQNEAQ (reference sequence). The CDR3 DNA is TGTGCCAGCAGCTTGGGGACAGTAGAAAAACTGTTTTTT. The encoded protein is CASSLGTVEKLFF.

The V call is TRBV6-2 or TRBV6-3, the J call TRBJ2-6; TRBD2 matches at 8 bases. Germline CDR1 reads MNHEY; CDR2 reads SVGEGT. The CDR3 spans 17 residues. J gave up 1 base and V 4 bases, and 6 bases lay outside the gene matches. The CDR3 loop is CASSWSGGQSGANVLTF. The CDR3 bases are TGTGCCAGCAGTTGGAGCGGGGGCCAGTCTGGGGCCAACGTCCTGACTTTC.

The chain joins TRBV18 to TRBJ1-4; TRBD1 matches 10 bases. The germline CDR1 and CDR2 sequences are KGHSH and LQKENI. The CDR3 consists of 15 residues. With 6 bases clipped from V and 6 bases from J, the junction kept 7 bases outside the gene matches. The CDR3 region is CASSQAGTGDEKLFF. The CDR3 nucleotides read TGTGCCAGCTCCCAGGCCGGGACAGGGGATGAAAAACTGTTTTTT.

The rearrangement joins TRBV5-1 to TRBJ1-3; 9 bases are a match to TRBD1. With V trimmed by 4 bases and J by 2 bases, 4 bases remained unmatched. This CDR3 region has 15 residues. CDR1 and CDR2 from the germline V gene are SGHRS and YFSETQ. CDR3 sequence reads: CASSRTGEAGNTIYF. CDR3 nucleotides: TGCGCCAGCAGCCGGACAGGGGAGGCTGGAAACACCATATATTTT.

This rearrangement joins TRBV6-5 to TRBJ2-3; 9 bases fit TRBD2. Germline V gene data show CDR1 as MNHEY and CDR2 as SVGAGI. V dropped 6 bases and J dropped 9; count of bases not matched to a gene: 13. The CDR3 runs 15 residues. CDR3 nucleotides: TGTGCCAGCAGAGTGGCGGGGGGGGGCCCAGGGACGCAGTATTTT. Translation gives CASRVAGGGPGTQYF.

A few counts support this clone. The chain uses TRBV9 and TRBJ2-7, with 14 bases matching TRBD2. This CDR3 region has 16 residues. V shed 4 bases and J 2 bases; nucleotides not matched to a gene: 5. Germline CDR1 reads SGDLS; CDR2 reads YYNGEE. CDR3 DNA sequence: TGTGCCAGCAGCCTAGGACTAGCGGGAGGACCCTACGAGCAGTACTTC. Its protein is CASSLGLAGGPYEQYF.